This T cell receptor (beta chain) was found in a study of cytomegalovirus exposure and HLA in healthy donors. The repertoire was sequenced with immunoSEQ multiplex PCR; TCRdb's copy has only in-frame clones and lacks some. The sample shows some 130,000 clones, 89% of them seen only once. The CDR3 runs 15 residues. Germline CDR1 and CDR2: SGHNT and YYREEE (reference sequence). V lost 3 bases to trimming and J lost 7 bases; unmatched junction nucleotides: 11. Whole-study results and caveats: Rare TCR sequences predominated, though certain public TCRs were found in many donors. The tendency of first-cohort TCR clusters to co-occur in the 120 validation repertoires was the finding of a later analysis.

For this clone: Its antigen is not known.

The chain is built from TRBV5-4 and TRBJ2-7; 9 positions agree with TRBD1. The clonotype comes from a young woman in good health and CMV-seronegative. Sample: PBMCs. CDR3 sequence: CASSSGTGINSEQYF. The CDR3 DNA is TGTGCCAGCAGCTCGGGGACAGGGATAAATAGTGAGCAGTACTTC.